One sample yielded the 10 T cell receptor beta chains listed below, sequenced in a study of T cells in localized non-small cell lung cancer. The protocol was immunoSEQ multiplex PCR, while the TCRdb copy is restricted to in-frame clones and leaves out a portion. The sample lists some 21,000 clones; approximately 90% were seen once. The sample was peripheral blood, taken before any cancer treatment. The receptors originated from a woman aged 35-75 years with stage I lung adenocarcinoma.

For this clone: Other DNA sequences within the sample encode an identical CDR3. The chain employs TRBV6-1 and TRBJ2-2; D might be TRBD2 (5 bases). Germline V CDR1 and CDR2: MNHNS, SASEGT. Deletions cut 3 bases from V and 3 bases from J, with 5 bases between. The CDR3 extends over 13 amino acids. This CDR3 reads CASSERDTGELFF. The CDR3 DNA reads TGTGCCAGCAGTGAGCGGGACACCGGGGAGCTGTTTTTT.

The chain has TRBV5-1 and TRBJ2-3, with 7 bases aligning to TRBD2. J lost 2 bases, V lost 0 bases, and 0 bases had no gene match. Germline lookup yields CDR1 SGHRS and CDR2 YFSETQ. CDR3 length: 14 amino acids. In DNA, the CDR3 is TGCGCCAGCAGCTTGGGACTAGCCACAGATACGCAGTATTTT. Its translation: CASSLGLATDTQYF.

This chain connects TRBV7-9 to TRBJ2-7; D call uncertain. The germline V and J ends were trimmed by 3 bases and 2 bases, with 5 bases remaining between them. The CDR3 has 12 residues. CDR1 SEHNR and CDR2 FQNEAQ come from the germline V gene (reference sequence). The CDR3 DNA sequence: TGTGCCAGCAGCTTTACAGCCTACGAGCAGTACTTC. This gives the protein CASSFTAYEQYF.

This clone has just one count. The gene calls are TRBV30 and TRBJ1-5, with D maybe TRBD1 (5 bases). The CDR3 is 13 amino acids. CDR1 is GTSNPN, CDR2 SVGIG, per germline (reference sequence). The V end was cut by 1 base, the J end by 4 bases, with 8 bases between. CDR3 nucleotide sequence: TGTGCCTGGAGTGATCAGGGTAATCAGCCCCAGCATTTT. It yields the protein CAWSDQGNQPQHF.

The J gene is TRBJ2-3, the V gene TRBV7-9; D unclear. The germline CDR1 and CDR2 sequences are SEHNR and FQNEAQ (reference sequence). V shed 2 bases and J shed 3 bases, with 6 bases lying between them. The CDR3 length is 13 residues. DNA for the CDR3: TGTGCCAGCAGCTTATTGTCAACAGATACGCAGTATTTT. This encodes CASSLLSTDTQYF.

The rearrangement joins TRBV19 to TRBJ1-3; the D gene is possibly TRBD1 (5 bases). The ends were cut back, 6 bases at V and 2 bases at J, with 11 bases in the middle. This CDR3 spans 14 amino acids. Germline V CDR1 and CDR2: LNHDA, SQIVND (reference sequence). In nucleotides, the CDR3 is TGTGCCAGTAGGGAGCAGGGAACTGGAAACACCATATATTTT. As protein: CASREQGTGNTIYF.

This chain links TRBV28 with TRBJ2-7; 14 nucleotides line up with TRBD2. The CDR3 has 18 amino acids. Germline loops: CDR1 MDHEN, CDR2 SYDVKM. V shed 10 bases and J 1 base; nucleotides not matched to a gene: 15. CDR3 coding DNA: TGTGCCACTCACCGGGGACTAGCGGGAGTGGCCTCGTCCTACGAGCAGTACTTC. Translating it yields CATHRGLAGVASSYEQYF.

The chain combines TRBV28 with TRBJ2-3, with D hard to call. Germline lookup yields CDR1 MDHEN and CDR2 SYDVKM. CDR3 size: 12 residues. Between the trimmed V and J ends, which lost 2 bases and 2 bases, there was a span of 2 bases. This chain's CDR3 is CASSLATDTQYF. The CDR3 DNA follows: TGTGCCAGCAGTTTAGCCACAGATACGCAGTATTTT.

This clone was found once. The chain is built from TRBV26 and TRBJ2-1; TRBD2 is the table's D call and was not checked against the DNA. TRBV26 is a documented pseudogene. The CDR3 runs to 11 residues. CDR3 nucleotides: TGTGCCACCGCCAGAAGCGATGAGCAGTTCTTC. Its protein is CATARSDEQFF.

V gene TRBV30 combines with J gene TRBJ1-1, with a tentative D call TRBD1 (5 bases). V lost 5 bases and J lost 4, with 17 bases in between. This CDR3 has 14 residues. Looked up from germline, CDR1 is GTSNPN and CDR2 is SVGIG (reference sequence). The CDR3: CAWSWGLVGTEAFF. For the CDR3, the DNA is TGTGCCTGGTCTTGGGGCCTGGTTGGCACTGAAGCTTTCTTT.